This T cell receptor beta chain was captured by sequencing in a study of blood T cell repertoires in COVID-19. About the research overall: Sites in the United States, Italy and Spain provided acute and convalescent COVID-19 samples.

The method was immunoSEQ multiplex PCR; TCRdb's version includes in-frame clones alone and lacks a portion of them. The profile shows about 81,000 clones, more than 75% of them singletons. The length of the CDR3 is 14 residues. V lost 3 bases, J lost 2 bases, and 3 bases stayed unmatched. Per the germline V gene, CDR1 is SGHRS and CDR2 is YFSETQ. The sample taken for sequencing was peripheral blood. The gene calls are TRBV5-1 and TRBJ1-2, with TRBD1 matching over 8 bases. The source of this sequence is a man in his sixties with acute or convalescent COVID-19. The CDR3 DNA sequence: TGCGCCAGCAGCTCCGGACAGGGCAACTATGGCTACACCTTC. As protein: CASSSGQGNYGYTF.